The 30 T cell receptor beta chains in this list originate from one sample, sequenced in a study of T cells after posttransplantation cyclophosphamide. Busulfan-fludarabine conditioning, marrow transplant, and cyclophosphamide on days +3 and +4 were administered. The method was immunoSEQ multiplex PCR; TCRdb's version includes in-frame clones alone and lacks a portion of them. The profile shows about 19,000 clones, roughly nine tenths of them singletons. Source: PBMCs, taken after allogeneic stem cell transplant with posttransplant cyclophosphamide. Receptor source: a female patient aged 40 to 55 who received an allogeneic stem cell transplant from a related donor, was CMV-positive, and had no GVHD. The graft donor may have contributed some T cells.

The chain has TRBV5-1 and TRBJ1-4; tentative D call: TRBD1 (6 bases). The CDR3 contains 16 residues. CDR1 is SGHRS and CDR2 is YFSETQ in the germline V gene. V was clipped by 0 bases and J by 3 bases, with 12 bases between them. The CDR3 sequence: CASSLGTTGANEKLFF. CDR3 bases: TGCGCCAGCAGCTTGGGCACGACAGGTGCTAATGAAAAACTGTTTTTT.

This clone was recorded only once. The rearrangement links TRBV5-1 to TRBJ2-7; 10 bases are a match to TRBD2. The germline V gene encodes CDR1 SGHRS and CDR2 YFSETQ. The CDR3 contains 15 residues. V dropped 4 bases and J dropped 3; count of bases not matched to a gene: 7. The CDR3 sequence is CASSRVAGGSYEQYF. DNA of the CDR3: TGCGCCAGCAGCCGCGTAGCGGGAGGAAGCTACGAGCAGTACTTC.

The chain employs TRBV5-5 and TRBJ2-7, with a weak D call TRBD2 (5 bases). Germline V CDR1 and CDR2: SGHKS, YYEKEE (reference sequence). The CDR3 is 15 residues long. The V and J ends lost 4 bases and 4 bases respectively, with 18 bases between them. CDR3 loop: CASSLASSLMYEQYF. CDR3 DNA sequence: TGTGCCAGCAGCCTAGCTTCTAGCTTGATGTACGAGCAGTACTTC.

The V and J genes are TRBV6-5 and TRBJ2-7, with 8 bases that match TRBD2. The CDR3 runs 14 residues. J was trimmed by 3 bases and V by 6 bases; bases with no gene match: 7. Germline V gene sequence: CDR1 MNHEY, CDR2 SVGAGI. In nucleotides, the CDR3 is TGTGCCAGCAGACGGACTAGCAGGCACTACGAGCAGTACTTC. Its translation is CASRRTSRHYEQYF.

The chain carries TRBV28 and TRBJ1-2, with no clear D. In germline, CDR1 is MDHEN, CDR2 SYDVKM. The germline V and J ends were trimmed by 3 bases and 4 bases, with 6 bases remaining between them. The CDR3 covers 12 residues. The CDR3 region is CASSLGGYGYTF. CDR3 sequence (DNA): TGTGCCAGCAGTTTGGGAGGCTATGGCTACACCTTC.

A single count supports this clone. This sequence joins TRBV27 and TRBJ2-2; TRBD1 matches 9 bases. From germline, CDR1 is MNHEY and CDR2 SMNVEV (reference sequence). J gave up 7 bases and V 6 bases, and 15 bases lay outside the gene matches. The CDR3 has 17 amino acids. The CDR3 loop is CASSPGQGRRDSGELFF. In nucleotides, the CDR3 is TGTGCCAGCAGCCCGGGACAGGGAAGGCGGGATAGCGGGGAGCTGTTTTTT.

The chain has TRBV6-5 and TRBJ1-2; D perhaps matches TRBD1 (6 bases). Germline CDR1 MNHEY, CDR2 SVGAGI. Between the trimmed V and J ends, which lost 10 bases and 2 bases, there was a span of 20 bases. CDR3 length: 15 amino acids. The CDR3 loop is CATKDRMVFNYGYTF. The CDR3 DNA is TGTGCCACCAAGGACAGAATGGTCTTCAACTATGGCTACACCTTC.

The chain joins TRBV7-3 to TRBJ2-3, with a tentative D call TRBD2 (7 bases). Germline V gives CDR1 SGHTA, CDR2 FQGTGA. Trimming took 5 bases from V and 4 from J, leaving 19 bases between them. The CDR3 totals 16 residues. The CDR3 is CASSPKTGLGADTQYF. CDR3 nucleotides: TGTGCCAGCAGCCCGAAGACAGGACTAGGGGCAGATACGCAGTATTTT.

This clone was recorded once. The chain uses TRBV27 and TRBJ2-3, with D perhaps matching TRBD2 (5 bases). CDR3 length equals 14 residues. V was shortened by 2 bases and J by 5 bases, with 11 bases between the two germline ends. CDR1 is MNHEY and CDR2 is SMNVEV in the germline V gene (reference sequence). The chain's CDR3 is CASSLVGSGDTQYF. DNA for the CDR3: TGTGCCAGCAGTTTAGTAGGGAGCGGAGATACGCAGTATTTT.

The J gene is TRBJ2-7, the V gene TRBV28; 8 nucleotides agree with TRBD1. Germline CDR1 reads MDHEN; CDR2 reads SYDVKM. This CDR3 region has 14 residues. With 4 bases clipped from V and 0 bases from J, the junction kept 2 bases outside the gene matches. The chain's CDR3 is CASSSDRGSYEQYF. CDR3 sequence (DNA): TGTGCCAGCAGTTCCGACAGGGGCTCCTACGAGCAGTACTTC.

V usage is TRBV28 and J usage is TRBJ1-1; maybe TRBD1 (5 bases). This CDR3 contains 17 residues. The V gene's germline CDR1 is MDHEN and CDR2 SYDVKM. Trimming cost V 2 bases and J 1 base, with 17 bases left between them. CDR3 sequence: CASSLEGGAGRNTEAFF. DNA for the CDR3: TGTGCCAGCAGTTTAGAGGGAGGGGCGGGGAGGAACACTGAAGCTTTCTTT.

The gene calls are TRBV29-1 and TRBJ1-2, with 10 bases matching TRBD1. This CDR3 contains 12 residues. V lost 6 bases and J lost 8; bases outside the gene matches: 6. In germline, CDR1 is SQVTM, CDR2 ANQGSEA. For the CDR3, the DNA is TGCAGCGTGCGGGGACAGGGGAGCGGCTACACCTTC. It specifies CSVRGQGSGYTF.

The chain employs TRBV4-2 and TRBJ2-3; the D gene is possibly TRBD2 (6 bases). This CDR3 has 16 amino acids. Trimming shortened V by 4 bases and J by 4 bases, and 18 bases separated the two germline ends. Germline assignment: CDR1 LGHNA and CDR2 YNFKEQ. As DNA, the CDR3 is TGTGCCAGCAGCCTGGGGGGTATCCGAGAGGCAGATACGCAGTATTTT. As protein: CASSLGGIREADTQYF.

The rearrangement links TRBV4-1 to TRBJ1-2, with D hard to call. V lost 0 bases and J 2 bases, leaving 16 bases between the germline ends. The CDR3 has 17 residues. The germline CDR1 and CDR2 sequences are MGHRA and YSYEKL. The CDR3: CASSQDQLSRHNYGYTF. CDR3 DNA sequence: TGCGCCAGCAGCCAAGATCAGCTGAGCAGGCACAACTATGGCTACACCTTC.

This clone was observed once. The J gene is TRBJ1-2, the V gene TRBV28; D gene uncertain. CDR3 length equals 17 residues. V lost 1 base to trimming and J lost 1 base, with 16 bases between them. Germline CDR1 is MDHEN and CDR2 is SYDVKM. CDR3 amino acids: CASSLFSLGSYNYGYTF. The CDR3 nucleotides are TGTGCCAGCAGTTTATTCTCGTTGGGCAGCTATAACTATGGCTACACCTTC.

In this sample, this clone turned up once. The chain uses TRBV11-3 and TRBJ2-7, with 14 bases lining up with TRBD2. V was clipped by 5 bases and J by 6 bases; unmatched bases: 3. This CDR3 region has 14 residues. Germline CDR1 is SGHNT and CDR2 is YENEEA. The CDR3 reads CASSPGLAGAEQYF. As DNA, the CDR3 is TGTGCCAGCAGCCCGGGACTAGCGGGAGCCGAGCAGTACTTC.

The chain links TRBV19 to TRBJ1-2; D gene uncertain. Germline lookup yields CDR1 LNHDA and CDR2 SQIVND (reference sequence). V lost 3 bases and J 1 base, leaving 9 bases between the germline ends. The CDR3 consists of 14 residues. CDR3 sequence: CASSMESLNYGYTF. The CDR3 DNA reads TGTGCCAGTAGTATGGAGAGCCTTAACTATGGCTACACCTTC.

This clone appeared a single time. The chain has TRBV28 and TRBJ1-5; TRBD1 might be the D (6 bases). V was clipped by 5 bases and J by 0 bases, with 20 bases between them. The length of the CDR3 is 18 residues. Germline-derived CDR1 and CDR2 are MDHEN and SYDVKM. In DNA, the CDR3 is TGTGCCAGCAGTCTGGTGGACAGTCCCCTGCATAGCAATCAGCCCCAGCATTTT. This codes for CASSLVDSPLHSNQPQHF.

The V and J genes are TRBV19 and TRBJ2-5; D possibly corresponds to TRBD2 (6 bases). The CDR3 has 13 amino acids. V was pared by 6 bases and J by 1 base, with 9 bases between. Germline values: CDR1 LNHDA, CDR2 SQIVND (reference sequence). CDR3 loop: CASSKGLQETQYF. As DNA, the CDR3 is TGTGCCAGTAGCAAGGGACTCCAAGAGACCCAGTACTTC.

V usage is TRBV5-1 and J usage is TRBJ2-5, with 10 bases that match TRBD2. The J call may be mistaken, given a closer DNA end match to TRBJ2-7. This CDR3 spans 15 amino acids. Germline V gene data show CDR1 as SGHRS and CDR2 as YFSETQ. CDR3 in amino acids: CASRNSGRPLDEQYF. The CDR3 nucleotides are TGCGCCAGCAGAAATAGCGGGAGGCCCCTGGACGAGCAGTACTTC.

The chain carries TRBV5-5 and TRBJ2-5; TRBD1 matches 7 bases. The germline V gene encodes CDR1 SGHKS and CDR2 YYEKEE (reference sequence). The CDR3 is made up of 15 amino acids. The trim removed 4 bases at V and 7 bases at J, leaving 13 bases unmatched. The CDR3 DNA sequence: TGTGCCAGCAGCCCGGACAGGTTCTGGCCAGGGACCCAGTACTTC. Its protein is CASSPDRFWPGTQYF. The full variable domain, with the rest looked up from reference TRBV5-5 and TRBJ2-5, is DAGVTQSPTHLIKTRGQQVTLRCSPISGHKSVSWYQQVLGQGPQFIFQYYEKEERGRGNFPDRFSARQFPNYSSELNVNALLLGDSALYLCASSPDRFWPGTQYFGPGTRLLVL.

The V gene is TRBV2, the J gene TRBJ2-5, with 8 nucleotides matching TRBD1. The germline V gene has CDR1 SNHLY and CDR2 FYNNEI. Trimming removed 1 base from V and 5 bases from J; junction bases left unmatched: 6. This CDR3 is 15 amino acids long. As DNA, the CDR3 is TGTGCCAGCAGTGAAGACAGGGGGTCGTCGGAGACCCAGTACTTC. Amino acids: CASSEDRGSSETQYF. Looking up the rest from reference TRBV2 and TRBJ2-5 gives the full variable domain: EPEVTQTPSHQVTQMGQEVILRCVPISNHLYFYWYRQILGQKVEFLVSFYNNEISEKSEIFDDQFSVERPDGSNFTLKIRSTKLEDSAMYFCASSEDRGSSETQYFGPGTRLLVL.

The rearrangement links TRBV9 to TRBJ2-2; possibly TRBD2 for D (6 bases). V was cut by 4 bases and J by 1 base, with 14 bases left in between. Germline V gene lookup returns CDR1 SGDLS and CDR2 YYNGEE. CDR3 length equals 16 residues. CDR3 region: CASSPTGVLNTGELFF. CDR3 bases: TGTGCCAGCAGCCCCACGGGGGTGCTGAACACCGGGGAGCTGTTTTTT.

The chain links TRBV7-3 to TRBJ2-1; no firm D call. V dropped 5 bases and J dropped 10 bases, with 15 bases sitting between them. Germline V gives CDR1 SGHTA, CDR2 FQGTGA. The CDR3 has 13 amino acids. CDR3 amino acids: CASSPLVEIEQFF. Written as DNA, the CDR3 is TGTGCCAGCAGCCCCCTAGTGGAAATCGAGCAGTTCTTC.

The chain uses TRBV28 and TRBJ2-1; 10 nucleotides agree with TRBD2. The CDR3 runs 13 residues. V lost 8 bases and J lost 7; bases outside the gene matches: 5. In germline, CDR1 is MDHEN, CDR2 SYDVKM. CDR3 DNA sequence: TGTGCCAGCGTCCTAGCGGGAGTAAATGAGCAGTTCTTC. It codes for CASVLAGVNEQFF.

This sequence joins TRBV5-1 and TRBJ1-5, with 9 bases matching TRBD1. There are 15 residues in the CDR3. From germline, CDR1 is SGHRS and CDR2 YFSETQ. The V segment lost 2 bases and the J segment 2 bases; nucleotides outside the gene matches: 2. CDR3 sequence: CASSFGDRGNQPQHF. DNA of the CDR3: TGCGCCAGCAGCTTTGGGGACAGGGGCAATCAGCCCCAGCATTTT.

This chain uses TRBV6-6 with TRBJ2-7, with a possible D match to TRBD2 (6 bases). The V end was cut by 5 bases, the J end by 3 bases, with 17 bases between. The CDR3 covers 15 residues. The germline V gene has CDR1 MNHNY and CDR2 SVGAGI (reference sequence). CDR3 in amino acids: CASSQGLRIHYEQYF. The CDR3 DNA reads TGTGCCAGCAGTCAGGGACTGAGGATACACTACGAGCAGTACTTC.

This chain links TRBV7-6 with TRBJ2-5, with 7 bases that match TRBD1. This CDR3 has 15 residues. V trimming: 0 bases; J trimming: 2 bases; junction bases outside the gene matches: 3. Looked up from germline, CDR1 is SGHVS and CDR2 is FNYEAQ. CDR3 DNA: TGTGCCAGCAGCTTAGCGGGACAGATACAAGAGACCCAGTACTTC. It translates to CASSLAGQIQETQYF.

V is TRBV5-1 and J is TRBJ2-1, with D possibly TRBD1 on 6 matching bases. The germline V gene encodes CDR1 SGHRS and CDR2 YFSETQ. Trimming removed 5 bases at V and 0 bases at J, with 12 bases between. The CDR3 totals 15 residues. The CDR3 is CASRTSQGSYNEQFF. The CDR3 bases are TGCGCCAGCAGAACTTCACAGGGCTCCTACAATGAGCAGTTCTTC. The full variable domain, with the rest looked up from reference TRBV5-1 and TRBJ2-1, is KAGVTQTPRYLIKTRGQQVTLSCSPISGHRSVSWYQQTPGQGLQFLFEYFSETQRNKGNFPGRFSGRQFSNSRSEMNVSTLELGDSALYLCASRTSQGSYNEQFFGPGTRLTVL.

This chain connects TRBV19 to TRBJ1-1; D perhaps matches TRBD1 (5 bases). Looked up from germline, CDR1 is LNHDA and CDR2 is SQIVND (reference sequence). Trimming cost V 1 base and J 4 bases, with 13 bases left between them. This CDR3 spans 15 amino acids. Here the CDR3 reads CASSIVERGSTEAFF. CDR3 nucleotide sequence: TGTGCCAGTAGTATAGTCGAAAGGGGAAGCACTGAAGCTTTCTTT.